This T cell receptor (beta chain) is from a study of shared clonotypes between healthy human individuals. Whole-study findings and limits: In general, naive subsets displayed greater estimated richness than memory subsets did.

For this clone: Antigen unknown.

Repertoires were generated with immunoSEQ multiplex PCR, while TCRdb's copy carries only in-frame clones and drops some. The data contain 2 million to 2.5 million clones, around 93% of them seen just once; the ten biggest clones take up roughly 0.34%. Losses at the gene ends were 2 bases for V and 8 bases for J; bases not matched to a gene: 21. The CDR3 runs 21 residues. Germline V gene lookup returns CDR1 MNHEY and CDR2 SMNVEV (reference sequence). Specimen: naive CD4+ T cells from PBMCs. Sample subset: CD45RA+ positively selected. The gene calls are TRBV27 and TRBJ2-1; 13 bases fit TRBD2. The clonotype originates from a man between 18 and 35 years old in good health. Some clones in this sample may be carry-over from other donors' samples. The CDR3 DNA reads as TGTGCCAGCAGTTTAGCCTATGGGGGACTAGCGGGAACCACGAGAGCGGATGAGCAGTTCTTC. Amino acids: CASSLAYGGLAGTTRADEQFF.